This T cell receptor (beta chain) comes out of a study of cytomegalovirus exposure and HLA in healthy donors. Study conclusions and caveats: Several top significant clusters appeared, in a later analysis, to be linked to common viral pathogens. Researchers reportedly found TCR beta sequences accurately predicted most subjects' HLA-A and HLA-B alleles. The listing of 150 to 200 TCR beta chains classed them as cytomegalovirus-associated. Judged likely to be a sequencing artifact was a cluster of highly shared sequence variants.

The V and J ends lost 6 bases and 5 bases respectively, with 17 bases between them. The CDR3 runs to 14 residues. Germline V gene lookup returns CDR1 SGHRS and CDR2 YFSETQ. The PCR was carried out with 60 Vbeta primers and 13 Jbeta primers. The method was immunoSEQ multiplex PCR; TCRdb's version includes in-frame clones alone and lacks a portion of them. The sample contains about 130,000 clones, roughly two thirds of which appear only once. This clone was seen a handful of times. As yet, its antigen is unknown. The receptor was derived from a man aged 30 to 45 in good health and CMV-seropositive. J is TRBJ2-5 and V is TRBV5-1, with a possible D match to TRBD2 (6 bases). The sequenced sample was PBMCs. The CDR3: CASTFGASDETQYF. The CDR3 DNA sequence: TGCGCCAGCACCTTCGGGGCTAGCGACGAGACCCAGTACTTC. Full variable domain (missing parts from reference TRBV5-1 and TRBJ2-5): KAGVTQTPRYLIKTRGQQVTLSCSPISGHRSVSWYQQTPGQGLQFLFEYFSETQRNKGNFPGRFSGRQFSNSRSEMNVSTLELGDSALYLCASTFGASDETQYFGPGTRLLVL.